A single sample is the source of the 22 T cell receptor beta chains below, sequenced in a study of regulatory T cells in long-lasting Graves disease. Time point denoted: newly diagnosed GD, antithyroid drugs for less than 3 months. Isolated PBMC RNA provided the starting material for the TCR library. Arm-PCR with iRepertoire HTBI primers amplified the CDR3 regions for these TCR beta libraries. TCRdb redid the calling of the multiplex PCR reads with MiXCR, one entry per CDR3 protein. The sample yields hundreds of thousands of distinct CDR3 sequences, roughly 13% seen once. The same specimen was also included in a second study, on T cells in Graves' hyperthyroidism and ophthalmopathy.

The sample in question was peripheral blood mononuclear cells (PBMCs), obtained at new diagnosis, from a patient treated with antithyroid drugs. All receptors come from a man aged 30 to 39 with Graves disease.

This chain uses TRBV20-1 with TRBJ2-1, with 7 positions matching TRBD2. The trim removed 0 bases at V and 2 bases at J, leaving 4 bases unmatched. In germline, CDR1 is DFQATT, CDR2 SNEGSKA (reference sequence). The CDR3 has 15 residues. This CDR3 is CSARDLLAAYNEQFF. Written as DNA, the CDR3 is TGCAGTGCTAGAGATCTCCTAGCGGCCTACAATGAGCAGTTCTTC.

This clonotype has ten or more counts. The CDR3 region has the DNA TGTGCCATCAAGGCTCAGGTCAACACTGAAGCTTTCTTT. Translation gives CAIKAQVNTEAFF. The chain combines TRBV10-3 with TRBJ1-1; D gene uncertain. This CDR3 spans 13 amino acids. The germline V and J ends were trimmed by 7 bases and 2 bases, with 11 bases remaining between them. The germline gives CDR1 ENHRY, CDR2 SYGVKD.

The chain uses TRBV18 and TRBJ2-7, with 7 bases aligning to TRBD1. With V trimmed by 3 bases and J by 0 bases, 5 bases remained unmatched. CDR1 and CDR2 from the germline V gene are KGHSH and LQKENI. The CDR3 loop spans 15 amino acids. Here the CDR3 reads CASSPIRDSSYEQYF. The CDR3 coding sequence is TGTGCCAGCTCACCGATAAGGGACAGCTCCTACGAGCAGTACTTC.

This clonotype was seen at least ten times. CDR3 loop: CASSRQIQETQYF. CDR3 DNA sequence: TGTGCCAGCAGTCGACAGATCCAAGAGACCCAGTACTTC. The rearrangement uses TRBV2 and TRBJ2-5; weak D call: TRBD1 (5 bases). There are 13 residues in the CDR3. The germline V gene encodes CDR1 SNHLY and CDR2 FYNNEI. V was clipped by 5 bases and J by 1 base, with 8 bases between them.

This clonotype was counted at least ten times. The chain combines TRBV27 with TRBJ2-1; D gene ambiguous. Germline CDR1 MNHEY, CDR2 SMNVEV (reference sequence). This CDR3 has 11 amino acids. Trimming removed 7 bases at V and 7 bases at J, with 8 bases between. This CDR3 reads CASNNGNEQFF. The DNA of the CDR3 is TGTGCCAGCAATAATGGGAATGAGCAGTTCTTC.

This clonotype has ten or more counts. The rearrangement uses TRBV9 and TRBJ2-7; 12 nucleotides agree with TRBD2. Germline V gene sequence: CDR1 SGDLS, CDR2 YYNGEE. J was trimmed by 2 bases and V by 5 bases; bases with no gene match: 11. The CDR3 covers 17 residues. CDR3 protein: CASSRGLAGNPPYEQYF. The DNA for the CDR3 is TGTGCCAGCAGTCGCGGACTAGCGGGGAACCCGCCCTACGAGCAGTACTTC.

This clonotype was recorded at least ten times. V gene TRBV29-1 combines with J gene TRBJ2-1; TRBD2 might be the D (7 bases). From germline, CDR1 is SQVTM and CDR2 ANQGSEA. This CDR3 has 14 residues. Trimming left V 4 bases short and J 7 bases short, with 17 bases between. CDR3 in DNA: TGCAGCGTTGCCCGGGGGGCCACAGGGAATGAGCAGTTCTTC. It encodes CSVARGATGNEQFF.

The CDR3 DNA sequence: TGTGCCAGCTCACCATCGGGCGGTAAGCGGATAGCCAAAAACATTCAGTACTTC. This sequence encodes CASSPSGGKRIAKNIQYF. The chain joins TRBV18 to TRBJ2-4, with D possibly TRBD2 on 5 matching bases. The germline V and J ends were trimmed by 2 bases and 0 bases, with 17 bases remaining between them. CDR1 and CDR2 from the germline V gene are KGHSH and LQKENI. The CDR3 is 18 amino acids. Together with reference TRBV18 and TRBJ2-4, the CDR3 gives the full variable domain: NAGVMQNPRHLVRRRGQEARLRCSPMKGHSHVYWYRQLPEEGLKFMVYLQKENIIDESGMPKERFSAEFPKEGPSILRIQQVVRGDSAAYFCASSPSGGKRIAKNIQYFGAGTRLSVL.

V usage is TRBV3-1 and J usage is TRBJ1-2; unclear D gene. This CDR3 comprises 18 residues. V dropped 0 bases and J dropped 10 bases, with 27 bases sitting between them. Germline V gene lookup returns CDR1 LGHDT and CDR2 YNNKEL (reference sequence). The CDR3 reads CASSQDLSHPDFRQFYTF. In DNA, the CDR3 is TGTGCCAGCAGCCAAGATCTCTCGCACCCCGACTTTCGTCAGTTCTACACCTTC.

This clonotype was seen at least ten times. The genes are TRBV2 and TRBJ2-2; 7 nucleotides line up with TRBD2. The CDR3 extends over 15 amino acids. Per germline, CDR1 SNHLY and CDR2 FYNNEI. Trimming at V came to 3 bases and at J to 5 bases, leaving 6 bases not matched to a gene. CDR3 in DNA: TGTGCCAGCAGTGAGACGGGAGGCGTTACCGGGGAGCTGTTTTTT. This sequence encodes CASSETGGVTGELFF.

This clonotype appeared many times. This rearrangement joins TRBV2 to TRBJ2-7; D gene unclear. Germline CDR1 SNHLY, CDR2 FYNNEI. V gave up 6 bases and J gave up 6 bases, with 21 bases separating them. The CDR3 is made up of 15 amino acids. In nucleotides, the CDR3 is TGTGCCAGCAGACCTGGGGTTACTGGATCTTTCGAGCAGTACTTC. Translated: CASRPGVTGSFEQYF. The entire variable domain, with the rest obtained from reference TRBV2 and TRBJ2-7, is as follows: EPEVTQTPSHQVTQMGQEVILRCVPISNHLYFYWYRQILGQKVEFLVSFYNNEISEKSEIFDDQFSVERPDGSNFTLKIRSTKLEDSAMYFCASRPGVTGSFEQYFGPGTRLTVT.

CDR3 in DNA: TGCGCCAGCAGCTCCCGGGAGGGCAATGAGCAGTTCTTC. It is translated as CASSSREGNEQFF. V is TRBV5-1 and J is TRBJ2-1; 8 bases match TRBD2. CDR1 and CDR2 from the germline V gene are SGHRS and YFSETQ. Trimming removed 3 bases from V and 6 bases from J; junction bases left unmatched: 2. The CDR3 sequence is 13 residues long.

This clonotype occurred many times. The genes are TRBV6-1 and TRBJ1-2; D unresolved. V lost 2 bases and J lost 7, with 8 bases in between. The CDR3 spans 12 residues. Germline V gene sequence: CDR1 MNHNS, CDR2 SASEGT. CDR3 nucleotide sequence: TGTGCCAGCAGTGAAACCACCGGTGGCTACACCTTC. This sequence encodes CASSETTGGYTF.

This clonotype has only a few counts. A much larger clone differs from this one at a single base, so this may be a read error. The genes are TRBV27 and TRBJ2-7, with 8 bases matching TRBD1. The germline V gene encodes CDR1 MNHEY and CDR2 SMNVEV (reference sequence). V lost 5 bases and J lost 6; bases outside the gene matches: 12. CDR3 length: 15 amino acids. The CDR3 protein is CASSGPGQALGEQYF. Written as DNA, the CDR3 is TGTGCCAGCAGTGGCCCGGGACAGGCCTTGGGCGAGCAGTACTTC.

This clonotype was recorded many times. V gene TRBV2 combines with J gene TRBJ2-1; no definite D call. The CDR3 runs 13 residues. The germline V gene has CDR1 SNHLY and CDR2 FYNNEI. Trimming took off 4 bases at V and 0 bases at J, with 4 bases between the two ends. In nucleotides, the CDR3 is TGTGCCAGCAGTGCCAGCTCCTACAATGAGCAGTTCTTC. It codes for CASSASSYNEQFF.

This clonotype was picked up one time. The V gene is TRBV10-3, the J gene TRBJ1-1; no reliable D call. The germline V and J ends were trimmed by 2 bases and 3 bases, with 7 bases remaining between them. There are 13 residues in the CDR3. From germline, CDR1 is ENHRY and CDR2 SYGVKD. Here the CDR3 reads CAISEQGYTEAFF. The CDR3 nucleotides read TGTGCCATCAGTGAGCAAGGGTACACTGAAGCTTTCTTT.

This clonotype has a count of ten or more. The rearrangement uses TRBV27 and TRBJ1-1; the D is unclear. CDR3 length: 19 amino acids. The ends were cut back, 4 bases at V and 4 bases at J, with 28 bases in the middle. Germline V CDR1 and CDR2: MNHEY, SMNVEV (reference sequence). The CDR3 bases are TGTGCCAGCAGTTCTTTCCTGCGCCGGGAACAAGGGCGGGTCACTGAAGCTTTCTTT. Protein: CASSSFLRREQGRVTEAFF.

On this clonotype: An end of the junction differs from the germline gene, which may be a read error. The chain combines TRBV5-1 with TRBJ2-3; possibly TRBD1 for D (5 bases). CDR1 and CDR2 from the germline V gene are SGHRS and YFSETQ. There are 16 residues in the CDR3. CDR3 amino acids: CASSRSGLGPTGTQYF. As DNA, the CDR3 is TGCGCCAGCAGTCGTTCAGGTCTTGGCCCCACAGGTACGCAGTATTTT.

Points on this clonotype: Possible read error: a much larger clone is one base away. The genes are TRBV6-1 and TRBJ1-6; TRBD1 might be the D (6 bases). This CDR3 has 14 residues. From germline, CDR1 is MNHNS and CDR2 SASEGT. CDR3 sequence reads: CASSERGADSPLYF. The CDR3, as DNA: TGTGCCAGCAGTGAACGGGGGGCGGATTCACCCCTCTACTTT.

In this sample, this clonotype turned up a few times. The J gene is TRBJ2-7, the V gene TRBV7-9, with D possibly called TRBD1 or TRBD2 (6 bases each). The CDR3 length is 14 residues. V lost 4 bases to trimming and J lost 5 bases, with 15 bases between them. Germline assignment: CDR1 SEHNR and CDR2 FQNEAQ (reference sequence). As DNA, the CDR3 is TGTGCCAGCAGCTACCGGGACTGGGGGCACGAGCAGTACTTC. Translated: CASSYRDWGHEQYF.

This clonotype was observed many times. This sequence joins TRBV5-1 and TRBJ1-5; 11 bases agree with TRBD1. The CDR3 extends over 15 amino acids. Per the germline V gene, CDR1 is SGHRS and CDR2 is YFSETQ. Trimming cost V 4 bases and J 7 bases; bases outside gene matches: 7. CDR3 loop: CASSAGTGGLQPQHF. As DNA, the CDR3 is TGCGCCAGCAGCGCCGGGACAGGGGGACTCCAGCCCCAGCATTTT.

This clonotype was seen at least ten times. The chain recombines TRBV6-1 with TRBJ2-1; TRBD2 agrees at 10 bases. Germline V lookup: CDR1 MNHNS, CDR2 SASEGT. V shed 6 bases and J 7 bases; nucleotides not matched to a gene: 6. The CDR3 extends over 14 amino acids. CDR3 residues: CASSEREGDNEQFF. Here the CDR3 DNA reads TGTGCCAGCAGCGAGCGGGAGGGGGATAATGAGCAGTTCTTC.